This TCR beta chain derives from a study of blood T cell repertoires in COVID-19. Whole-study context: Material from acute and convalescent COVID-19 was sourced from the United States, Italy and Spain. Sources were T cells, B-cell-depleted T cells, or PBMCs; the material itself was cDNA or gDNA.

The CDR3 has 13 residues. Trimming took off 1 base at V and 7 bases at J, with 8 bases between the two ends. Only a few counts were recorded for this clone. This same CDR3 is encoded by further DNA sequences in the sample. Assay used: immunoSEQ multiplex PCR; TCRdb lists only in-frame clones, some missing. Of 470,000 or so clones listed, 85% to 90% were seen once; the top ten hold about 4.3%. The sequence was obtained from a woman in her 30s with acute or convalescent COVID-19. Sequenced input: peripheral blood. This rearrangement joins TRBV12-3 or TRBV12-4 to TRBJ2-1, with D tentatively TRBD1 (6 bases). The CDR3 loop is CASSLVGGNEQFF. The CDR3, as DNA: TGTGCCAGCAGTTTAGTAGGGGGAAATGAGCAGTTCTTC.